The clone carrying this T cell receptor beta chain was observed a handful of times. What it binds is not known. This CDR3 spans 14 amino acids. Trimming took 10 bases from V and 0 from J, leaving 16 bases between them. Per the germline V gene, CDR1 is ENHRY and CDR2 is SYGVKD. This sample was included in a study of beta chain features in type 1 diabetes. Study-wide points: Type 1 diabetes patients showed fewer insertions and more deletions at VDJ junctions. Patients with Type 1 diabetes showed moderately but significantly shorter TCRB CDR3s in all four CD4+ subsets.

cDNA synthesis used the whole RNA isolate, giving expressed TCRB sequences. Mean read depth for naive, central memory and regulatory T cell samples was several million reads. The assay was immunoSEQ multiplex PCR, and TCRdb's table has in-frame clones only and misses some. The sample contains about 370,000 clones, 8.5% to 10% of which appear only once. The gene calls are TRBV10-3 and TRBJ2-7; D is tentatively TRBD1 or TRBD2 (5 bases each). This sequence was found in a young man with type 1 diabetes. Sequencing was carried out using central memory CD4+ T cells from blood. The CDR3 nucleotides are TGTGCCACCGGGACGGGCCTGAGCTCCTACGAGCAGTACTTC. Encoded protein: CATGTGLSSYEQYF.